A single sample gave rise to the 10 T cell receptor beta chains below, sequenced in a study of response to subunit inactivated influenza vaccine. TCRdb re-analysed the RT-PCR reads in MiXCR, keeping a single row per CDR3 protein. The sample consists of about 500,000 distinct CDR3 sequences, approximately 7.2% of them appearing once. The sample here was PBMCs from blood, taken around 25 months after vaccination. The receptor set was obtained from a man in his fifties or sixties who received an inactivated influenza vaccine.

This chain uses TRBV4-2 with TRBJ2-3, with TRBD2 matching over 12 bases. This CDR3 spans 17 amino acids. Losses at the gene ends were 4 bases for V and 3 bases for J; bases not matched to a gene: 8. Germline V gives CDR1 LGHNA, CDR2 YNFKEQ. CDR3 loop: CASSRLTSGSSTDTQYF. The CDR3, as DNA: TGTGCCAGCAGCCGGCTGACTAGCGGGAGCAGTACAGATACGCAGTATTTT.

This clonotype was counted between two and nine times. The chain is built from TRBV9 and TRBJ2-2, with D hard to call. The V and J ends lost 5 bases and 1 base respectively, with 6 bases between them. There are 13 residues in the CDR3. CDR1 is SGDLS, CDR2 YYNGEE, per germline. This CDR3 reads CASSTENTGELFF. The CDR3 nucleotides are TGTGCCAGCAGTACTGAGAACACCGGGGAGCTGTTTTTT. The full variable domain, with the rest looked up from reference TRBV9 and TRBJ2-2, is DSGVTQTPKHLITATGQRVTLRCSPRSGDLSVYWYQQSLDQGLQFLIQYYNGEERAKGNILERFSAQQFPDLHSELNLSSLELGDSALYFCASSTENTGELFFGEGSRLTVL.

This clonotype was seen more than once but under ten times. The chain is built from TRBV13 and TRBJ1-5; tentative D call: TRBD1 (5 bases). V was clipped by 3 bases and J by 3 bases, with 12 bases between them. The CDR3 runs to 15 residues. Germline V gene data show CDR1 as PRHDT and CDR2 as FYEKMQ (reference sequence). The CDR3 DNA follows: TGTGCCAGCAGCTTCGGCGGGGACTTCAATCAGCCCCAGCATTTT. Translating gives CASSFGGDFNQPQHF.

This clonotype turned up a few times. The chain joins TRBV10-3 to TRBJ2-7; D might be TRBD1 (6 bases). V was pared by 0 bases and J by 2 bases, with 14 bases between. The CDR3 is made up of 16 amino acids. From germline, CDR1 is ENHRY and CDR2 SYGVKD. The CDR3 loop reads CAISESRAGTTYEQYF. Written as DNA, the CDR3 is TGTGCCATCAGTGAGTCGCGGGCAGGGACAACCTACGAGCAGTACTTC.

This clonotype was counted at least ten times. The CDR3 sequence: CASSLEGRGGYEQYF. The CDR3 region has the DNA TGTGCCAGCAGCTTAGAGGGTCGCGGAGGATACGAGCAGTACTTC. This chain connects TRBV7-9 to TRBJ2-7; D possibly corresponds to TRBD2 (5 bases). This CDR3 is built from 15 residues. Trimming took 1 base from V and 4 from J, leaving 14 bases between them. Germline CDR1 is SEHNR and CDR2 is FQNEAQ (reference sequence).

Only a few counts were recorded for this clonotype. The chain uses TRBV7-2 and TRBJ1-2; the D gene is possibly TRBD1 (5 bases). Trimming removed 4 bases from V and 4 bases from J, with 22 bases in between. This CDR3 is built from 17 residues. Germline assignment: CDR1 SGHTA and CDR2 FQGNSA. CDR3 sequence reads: CASSYSPLQEGVYGYTF. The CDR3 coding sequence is TGTGCCAGCAGCTATTCCCCGCTCCAGGAAGGGGTCTATGGCTACACCTTC.

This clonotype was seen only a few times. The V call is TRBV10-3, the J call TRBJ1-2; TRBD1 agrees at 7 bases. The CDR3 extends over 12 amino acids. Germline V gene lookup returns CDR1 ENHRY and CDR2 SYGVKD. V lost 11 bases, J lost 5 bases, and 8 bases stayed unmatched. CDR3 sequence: CAVPGQPYGYTF. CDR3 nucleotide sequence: TGTGCCGTACCGGGACAGCCGTATGGCTACACCTTC.

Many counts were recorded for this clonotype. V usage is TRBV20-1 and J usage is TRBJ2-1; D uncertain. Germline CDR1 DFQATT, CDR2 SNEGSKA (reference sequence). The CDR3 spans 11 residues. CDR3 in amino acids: CRALMGNEQFF. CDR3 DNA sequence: TGCAGGGCCCTGATGGGGAATGAGCAGTTCTTC.

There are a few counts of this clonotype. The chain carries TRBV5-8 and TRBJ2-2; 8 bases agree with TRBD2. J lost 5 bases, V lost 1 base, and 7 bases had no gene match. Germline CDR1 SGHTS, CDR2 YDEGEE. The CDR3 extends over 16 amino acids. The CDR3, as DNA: TGTGCCAGCAGCTTGCTTAGCGGGGCTTTGACCGGGGAGCTGTTTTTT. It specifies CASSLLSGALTGELFF.

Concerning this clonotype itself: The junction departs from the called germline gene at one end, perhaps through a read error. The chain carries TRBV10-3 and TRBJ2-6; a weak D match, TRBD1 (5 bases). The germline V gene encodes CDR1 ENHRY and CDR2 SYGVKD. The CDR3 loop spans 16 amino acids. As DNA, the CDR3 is TGTGCCATCAGTGGCCCAGAACTCGGTGGGGCCAACGCCCTGACTTTC. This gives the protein CAISGPELGGANALTF.